The 15 T cell receptor beta chains below were found in one sample sequenced in a study of cytomegalovirus exposure and HLA in healthy donors. The PCR employed 60 Vbeta primers together with 13 Jbeta primers. Sequencing was performed with immunoSEQ multiplex PCR; in TCRdb, only in-frame clones are kept and a portion is missing. The repertoire shows 90,000 to 150,000 clones; the top ten hold around 4%. Sequenced input: PBMCs. The receptor source for this set is a man aged 18 to 29 in good health and CMV-seronegative.

The rearrangement links TRBV27 to TRBJ1-1; D is perhaps TRBD1 (6 bases). V was pared by 5 bases and J by 0 bases, with 16 bases between. Germline values: CDR1 MNHEY, CDR2 SMNVEV (reference sequence). The CDR3 length is 16 residues. CDR3 DNA sequence: TGTGCCAGCAGTGATCTTCAGGGGCCGGTGAACACTGAAGCTTTCTTT. Protein product: CASSDLQGPVNTEAFF.

The chain uses TRBV4-1 and TRBJ1-4; 8 bases match TRBD1. The ends lost 4 bases at V and 3 bases at J; junction bases unmatched: 4. CDR3 size: 15 residues. Looked up from germline, CDR1 is MGHRA and CDR2 is YSYEKL. CDR3 sequence (DNA): TGCGCCAGCAGCCGAACAGGGGGAGCTAATGAAAAACTGTTTTTT. Amino acids: CASSRTGGANEKLFF.

The V and J genes are TRBV7-3 and TRBJ2-7, with 11 bases identical to TRBD2. After removal of 4 bases from V and 5 bases from J, the junction contained 1 base not matched to a gene. CDR1 is SGHTA and CDR2 is FQGTGA in the germline V gene. The CDR3 extends over 13 amino acids. In nucleotides, the CDR3 is TGTGCCAGCAGCTCTAGCGGGGGGAACGAGCAGTACTTC. Its translation: CASSSSGGNEQYF.

V usage is TRBV18 and J usage is TRBJ1-2; no clear D gene. The V gene's germline CDR1 is KGHSH and CDR2 LQKENI. The CDR3 consists of 14 residues. Between the trimmed V and J ends, which lost 3 bases and 0 bases, there was a span of 8 bases. This chain's CDR3 is CASSPETPNYGYTF. In DNA form, the CDR3 reads TGTGCCAGCTCACCGGAGACTCCTAACTATGGCTACACCTTC.

CDR3 region: CASSPDRGLSGANVLTF. The CDR3, as DNA: TGTGCCAGCAGTCCTGACAGGGGGCTGTCTGGGGCCAACGTCCTGACTTTC. The rearrangement links TRBV27 to TRBJ2-6; TRBD1 aligns across 10 bases. CDR1 and CDR2 (germline): MNHEY, SMNVEV (reference sequence). This CDR3 is built from 17 residues. V lost 5 bases to trimming and J lost 1 base; unmatched junction nucleotides: 5.

The chain recombines TRBV25-1 with TRBJ1-4; 8 nucleotides align to TRBD1. The V segment lost 6 bases and the J segment 6 bases; nucleotides outside the gene matches: 12. The CDR3 contains 16 residues. Germline V gives CDR1 MGHDK, CDR2 SYGVNS. CDR3 bases: TGTGCCAGCAGACGCACAGGACAGGGTGGTTATGAAAAACTGTTTTTT. The encoded protein is CASRRTGQGGYEKLFF.

The chain couples TRBV7-9 to TRBJ2-2, with TRBD2 matching 8 bases. V was clipped by 5 bases and J by 6 bases; unmatched bases: 14. The CDR3 is 17 amino acids. Germline-derived CDR1 and CDR2 are SEHNR and FQNEAQ (reference sequence). The CDR3 DNA is TGTGCCAGCAGCCCCACCTACGGGAGGGCCAGACCCGGGGAGCTGTTTTTT. It is translated as CASSPTYGRARPGELFF. Filled out from reference TRBV7-9 and TRBJ2-2, the complete variable domain reads DTGVSQNPRHKITKRGQNVTFRCDPISEHNRLYWYRQTLGQGPEFLTYFQNEAQLEKSRLLSDRFSAERPKGSFSTLEIQRTEQGDSAMYLCASSPTYGRARPGELFFGEGSRLTVL.

This chain uses TRBV5-6 with TRBJ1-1; maybe TRBD1 (5 bases). Trimming cost V 0 bases and J 0 bases, with 9 bases left between them. The CDR3 runs to 15 residues. CDR1 and CDR2 (germline): SGHDT, YYEEEE. CDR3 DNA sequence: TGTGCCAGCAGCTTGGGGGGCTGGATGAACACTGAAGCTTTCTTT. Protein: CASSLGGWMNTEAFF.

The chain links TRBV11-2 to TRBJ1-2, with TRBD1 matching 7 bases. CDR3 length: 16 amino acids. V dropped 0 bases and J dropped 4; count of bases not matched to a gene: 8. The germline V gene encodes CDR1 SGHAT and CDR2 FQNNGV. The CDR3 DNA sequence: TGTGCCAGCAGCTTAGATCAGAACAGGGGTTTCTATGGCTACACCTTC. Its protein product is CASSLDQNRGFYGYTF.

V and J are TRBV9 and TRBJ2-2; TRBD2 agrees at 8 bases. Per the germline V gene, CDR1 is SGDLS and CDR2 is YYNGEE. The CDR3 runs to 15 residues. After removal of 5 bases from V and 2 bases from J, the junction contained 5 bases not matched to a gene. CDR3 in amino acids: CASSPTSGNTGELFF. The CDR3 nucleotides are TGTGCCAGCAGTCCCACTAGCGGAAACACCGGGGAGCTGTTTTTT.

V and J are TRBV9 and TRBJ1-2; the D is unclear. Trimming pared 4 bases from V and 4 bases from J, leaving 17 bases between. Germline CDR1 is SGDLS and CDR2 is YYNGEE. This CDR3 has 15 amino acids. CDR3 loop: CASSTSDLAVYGYTF. Here the CDR3 DNA reads TGTGCCAGCAGCACCAGCGATCTAGCGGTCTATGGCTACACCTTC.

The chain combines TRBV9 with TRBJ2-1, with D perhaps matching TRBD2 (5 bases). The CDR3 consists of 15 residues. V lost 4 bases and J lost 9, with 20 bases in between. The germline V gene encodes CDR1 SGDLS and CDR2 YYNGEE. DNA of the CDR3: TGTGCCAGCAGCCCTCGAGGATCAATCAGCGGTGAGCAGTTCTTC. This sequence encodes CASSPRGSISGEQFF.

The chain couples TRBV7-6 to TRBJ1-5; D perhaps matches TRBD1 (5 bases). Per germline, CDR1 SGHVS and CDR2 FNYEAQ. CDR3 size: 18 residues. V was pared by 4 bases and J by 0 bases, with 19 bases between. The CDR3 here is CASSSWAGPKYSNQPQHF. CDR3 DNA sequence: TGTGCCAGCAGCTCTTGGGCGGGACCGAAGTATAGCAATCAGCCCCAGCATTTT.

The chain recombines TRBV6-5 with TRBJ2-5; the D gene is possibly TRBD1 (5 bases). Germline V lookup: CDR1 MNHEY, CDR2 SVGAGI. CDR3 length equals 15 residues. V was cut by 7 bases and J by 4 bases, with 19 bases left in between. CDR3 region: CASTVSRVSGETQYF. The CDR3 coding sequence is TGTGCCAGCACCGTTTCCAGGGTTTCAGGAGAGACCCAGTACTTC.

The chain is built from TRBV18 and TRBJ2-5; D may be TRBD1 (6 bases). This CDR3 comprises 12 residues. V was pared by 6 bases and J by 3 bases, with 8 bases between. Germline values: CDR1 KGHSH, CDR2 LQKENI. CDR3 amino acids: CASSRQEETQYF. DNA of the CDR3: TGTGCCAGCTCCCGACAGGAAGAGACCCAGTACTTC.